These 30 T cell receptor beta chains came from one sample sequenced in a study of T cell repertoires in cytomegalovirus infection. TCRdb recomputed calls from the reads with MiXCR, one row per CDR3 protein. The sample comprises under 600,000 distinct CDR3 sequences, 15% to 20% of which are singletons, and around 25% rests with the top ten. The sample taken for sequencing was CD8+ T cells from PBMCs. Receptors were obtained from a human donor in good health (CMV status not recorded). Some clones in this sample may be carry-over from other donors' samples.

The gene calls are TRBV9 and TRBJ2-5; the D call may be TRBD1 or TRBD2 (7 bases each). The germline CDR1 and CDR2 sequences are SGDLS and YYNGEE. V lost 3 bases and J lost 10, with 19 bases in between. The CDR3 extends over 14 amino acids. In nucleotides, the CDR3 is TGTGCCAGCAGCGAGGGGAGGGGGCTCCGAAACCAGTACTTC. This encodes CASSEGRGLRNQYF.

The DNA for the CDR3 is TGTGCCAGTAGTATCGCCGAAACGGGAGGGGCAGATACGCAGTATTTT. It encodes CASSIAETGGADTQYF. The chain uses TRBV19 and TRBJ2-3; 8 positions match TRBD2. The trim removed 3 bases at V and 4 bases at J, leaving 9 bases unmatched. This CDR3 contains 16 residues. Germline CDR1 is LNHDA and CDR2 is SQIVND (reference sequence).

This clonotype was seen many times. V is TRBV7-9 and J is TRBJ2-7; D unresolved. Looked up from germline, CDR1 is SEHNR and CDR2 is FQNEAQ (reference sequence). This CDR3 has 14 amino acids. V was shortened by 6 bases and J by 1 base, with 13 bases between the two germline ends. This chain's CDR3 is CASRKTGPSYEQYF. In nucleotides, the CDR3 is TGTGCCAGCAGGAAGACCGGGCCATCCTACGAGCAGTACTTC. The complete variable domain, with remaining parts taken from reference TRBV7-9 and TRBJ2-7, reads DTGVSQNPRHKITKRGQNVTFRCDPISEHNRLYWYRQTLGQGPEFLTYFQNEAQLEKSRLLSDRFSAERPKGSFSTLEIQRTEQGDSAMYLCASRKTGPSYEQYFGPGTRLTVT.

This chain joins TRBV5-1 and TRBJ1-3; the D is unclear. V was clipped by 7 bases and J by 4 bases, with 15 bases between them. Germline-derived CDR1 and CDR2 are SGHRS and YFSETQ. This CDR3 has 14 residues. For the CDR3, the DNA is TGCGCCAGCGCAAACCCGGCGAAGGGAAACACCATATATTTT. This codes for CASANPAKGNTIYF.

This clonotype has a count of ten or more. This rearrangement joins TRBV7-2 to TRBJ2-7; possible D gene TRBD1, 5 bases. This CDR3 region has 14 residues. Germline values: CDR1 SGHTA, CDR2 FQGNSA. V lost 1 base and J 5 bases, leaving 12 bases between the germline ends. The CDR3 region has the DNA TGTGCCAGCAGCTTAGGGAATCCACAGGACGAGCAGTACTTC. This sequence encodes CASSLGNPQDEQYF. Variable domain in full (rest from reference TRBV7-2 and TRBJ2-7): GAGVSQSPSNKVTEKGKDVELRCDPISGHTALYWYRQSLGQGLEFLIYFQGNSAPDKSGLPSDRFSAERTGGSVSTLTIQRTQQEDSAVYLCASSLGNPQDEQYFGPGTRLTVT.

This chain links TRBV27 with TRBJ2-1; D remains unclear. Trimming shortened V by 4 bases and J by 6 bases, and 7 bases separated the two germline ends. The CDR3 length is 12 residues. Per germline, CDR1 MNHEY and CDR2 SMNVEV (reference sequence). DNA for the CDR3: TGTGCCAGCAGTTCCCAGGCCAATGAGCAGTTCTTC. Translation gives CASSSQANEQFF.

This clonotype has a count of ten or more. The CDR3 sequence is CASSNMLVRTNYGYTF. DNA of the CDR3: TGTGCCAGCAGTAACATGTTGGTCAGGACTAACTATGGCTACACCTTC. The chain employs TRBV12-3 or TRBV12-4 and TRBJ1-2, with D uncertain. The CDR3 is 16 residues long. V was pared by 5 bases and J by 0 bases, with 16 bases between.

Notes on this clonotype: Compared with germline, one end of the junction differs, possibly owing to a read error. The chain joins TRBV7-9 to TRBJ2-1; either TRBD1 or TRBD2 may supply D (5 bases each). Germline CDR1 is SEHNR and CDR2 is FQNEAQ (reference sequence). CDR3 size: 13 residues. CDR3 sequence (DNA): TGTGCCAGCACCGTTGGGACGAACAATGGGCAGTTCTTC. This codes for CASTVGTNNGQFF.

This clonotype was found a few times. The CDR3 loop reads CASSSRDHNQPQHF. Here the CDR3 DNA reads TGTGCCAGCAGCTCCCGGGACCACAATCAGCCCCAGCATTTT. This chain joins TRBV13 and TRBJ1-5; possible D gene TRBD1, 5 bases. Trimming shortened V by 4 bases and J by 3 bases, and 10 bases separated the two germline ends. The CDR3 has 14 amino acids. From germline, CDR1 is PRHDT and CDR2 FYEKMQ (reference sequence).

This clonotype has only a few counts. CDR3 amino acids: CASTKYRGGNTIYF. The CDR3 DNA sequence: TGTGCCAGTACCAAGTACAGGGGAGGAAACACCATATATTTT. The rearrangement joins TRBV19 to TRBJ1-3; 7 bases are a match to TRBD1. Trimming at V came to 7 bases and at J to 4 bases, leaving 7 bases not matched to a gene. The CDR3 covers 14 residues. CDR1 is LNHDA and CDR2 is SQIVND in the germline V gene (reference sequence).

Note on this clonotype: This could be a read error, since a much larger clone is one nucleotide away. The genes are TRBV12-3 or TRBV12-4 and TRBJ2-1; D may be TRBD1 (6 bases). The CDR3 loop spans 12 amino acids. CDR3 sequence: CASRNDRNVQFF. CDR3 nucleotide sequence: TGTGCCAGCAGAAACGACAGGAATGTGCAGTTCTTC.

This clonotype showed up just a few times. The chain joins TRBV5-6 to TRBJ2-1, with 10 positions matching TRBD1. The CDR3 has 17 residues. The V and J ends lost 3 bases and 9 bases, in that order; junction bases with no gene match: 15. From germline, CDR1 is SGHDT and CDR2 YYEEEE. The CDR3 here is CASSSGTGDQFFGEQFF. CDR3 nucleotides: TGTGCCAGCAGCTCCGGGACAGGGGACCAATTTTTTGGTGAGCAGTTCTTC.

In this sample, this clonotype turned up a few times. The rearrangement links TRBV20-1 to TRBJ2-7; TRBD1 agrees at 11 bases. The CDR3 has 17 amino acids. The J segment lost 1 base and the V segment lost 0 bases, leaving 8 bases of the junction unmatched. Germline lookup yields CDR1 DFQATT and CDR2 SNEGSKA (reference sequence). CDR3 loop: CSAREAWGQGDSYEQYF. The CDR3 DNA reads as TGCAGTGCTAGAGAGGCGTGGGGACAGGGGGATTCCTACGAGCAGTACTTC.

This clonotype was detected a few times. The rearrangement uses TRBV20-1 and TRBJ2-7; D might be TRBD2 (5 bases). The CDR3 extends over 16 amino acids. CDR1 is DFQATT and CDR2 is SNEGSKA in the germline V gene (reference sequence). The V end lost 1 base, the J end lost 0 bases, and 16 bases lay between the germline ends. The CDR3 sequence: CSARVPRRVSSYEQYF. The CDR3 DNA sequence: TGCAGTGCTAGAGTTCCCCGGCGGGTAAGCTCCTACGAGCAGTACTTC.

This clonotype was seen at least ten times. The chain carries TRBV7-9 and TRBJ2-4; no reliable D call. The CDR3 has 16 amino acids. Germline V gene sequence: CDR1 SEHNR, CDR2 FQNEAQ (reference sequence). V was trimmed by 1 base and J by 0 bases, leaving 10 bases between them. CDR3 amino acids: CASSLGDTRAKNIQYF. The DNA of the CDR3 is TGTGCCAGCAGCTTAGGTGACACCCGAGCCAAAAACATTCAGTACTTC.

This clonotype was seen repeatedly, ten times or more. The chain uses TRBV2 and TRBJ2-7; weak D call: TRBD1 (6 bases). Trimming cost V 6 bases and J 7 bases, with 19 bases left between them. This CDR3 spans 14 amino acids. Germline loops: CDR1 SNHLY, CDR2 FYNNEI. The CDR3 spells CASRPRDTPGEQYF. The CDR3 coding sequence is TGTGCCAGCAGGCCCCGGGACACTCCGGGGGAGCAGTACTTC.

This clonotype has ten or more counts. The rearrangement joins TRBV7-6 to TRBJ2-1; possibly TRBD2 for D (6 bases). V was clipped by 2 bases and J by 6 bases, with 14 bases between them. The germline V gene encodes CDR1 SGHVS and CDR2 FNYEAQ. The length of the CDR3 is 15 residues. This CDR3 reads CASSLRIAEFNEQFF. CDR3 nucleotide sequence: TGTGCCAGCAGCTTAAGAATAGCGGAGTTCAATGAGCAGTTCTTC.

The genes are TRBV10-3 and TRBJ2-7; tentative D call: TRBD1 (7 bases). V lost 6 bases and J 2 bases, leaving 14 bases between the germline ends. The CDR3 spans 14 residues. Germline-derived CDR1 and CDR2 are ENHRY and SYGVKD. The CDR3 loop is CAISPRDSAYEQYF. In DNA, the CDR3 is TGTGCCATCAGCCCGCGGGACAGTGCCTACGAGCAGTACTTC.

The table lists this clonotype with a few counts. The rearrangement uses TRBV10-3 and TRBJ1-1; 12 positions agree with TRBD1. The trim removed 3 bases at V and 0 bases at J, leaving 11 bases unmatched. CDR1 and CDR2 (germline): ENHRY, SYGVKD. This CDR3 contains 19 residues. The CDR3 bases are TGTGCCATCAGTGAAAAACGGGGACAGGGGGCGCGTATGAACACTGAAGCTTTCTTT. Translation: CAISEKRGQGARMNTEAFF.

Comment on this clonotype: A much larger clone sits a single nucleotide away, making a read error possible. CDR3 DNA sequence: TGTGCCAGCAGCACCCCCCAGCGGGAGTACCCTCACGAGCAGTACTTC. This gives the protein CASSTPQREYPHEQYF. The chain uses TRBV5-4 and TRBJ2-7; 8 bases map to TRBD2. The CDR3 contains 16 residues. Trimming removed 4 bases from V and 5 bases from J; junction bases left unmatched: 14. Germline V CDR1 and CDR2: SGHNT, YYREEE (reference sequence).

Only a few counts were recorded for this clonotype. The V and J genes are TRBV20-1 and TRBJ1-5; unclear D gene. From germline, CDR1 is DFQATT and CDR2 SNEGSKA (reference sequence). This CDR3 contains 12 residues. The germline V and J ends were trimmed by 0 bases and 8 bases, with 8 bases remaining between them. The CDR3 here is CSAREGKKPQHF. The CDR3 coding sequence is TGCAGTGCTAGAGAGGGAAAGAAGCCCCAGCATTTT.

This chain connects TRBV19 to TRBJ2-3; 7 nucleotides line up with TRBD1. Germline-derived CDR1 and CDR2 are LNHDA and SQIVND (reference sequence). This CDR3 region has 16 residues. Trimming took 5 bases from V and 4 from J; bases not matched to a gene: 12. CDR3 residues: CASSPPRDSGPDTQYF. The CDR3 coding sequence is TGTGCCAGTAGTCCTCCCCGGGACAGTGGTCCAGATACGCAGTATTTT.

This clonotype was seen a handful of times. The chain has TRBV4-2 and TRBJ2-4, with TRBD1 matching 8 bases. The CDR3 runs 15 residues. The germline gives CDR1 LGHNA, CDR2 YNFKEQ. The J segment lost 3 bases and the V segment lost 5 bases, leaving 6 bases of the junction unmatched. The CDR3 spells CASSAPTGGKNIQYF. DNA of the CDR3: TGTGCCAGCAGCGCCCCAACAGGGGGCAAAAACATTCAGTACTTC.

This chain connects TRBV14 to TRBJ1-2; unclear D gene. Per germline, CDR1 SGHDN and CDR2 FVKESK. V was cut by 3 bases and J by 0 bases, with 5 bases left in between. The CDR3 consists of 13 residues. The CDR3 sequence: CASSHNTNYGYTF. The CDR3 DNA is TGTGCCAGCAGCCACAACACTAACTATGGCTACACCTTC. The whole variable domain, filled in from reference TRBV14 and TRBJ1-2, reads EAGVTQFPSHSVIEKGQTVTLRCDPISGHDNLYWYRRVMGKEIKFLLHFVKESKQDESGMPNNRFLAERTGGTYSTLKVQPAELEDSGVYFCASSHNTNYGYTFGSGTRLTVV.

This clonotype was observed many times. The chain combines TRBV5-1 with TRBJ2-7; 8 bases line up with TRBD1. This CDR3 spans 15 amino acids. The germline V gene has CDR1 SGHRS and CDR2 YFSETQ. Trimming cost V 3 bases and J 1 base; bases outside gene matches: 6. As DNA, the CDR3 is TGCGCCAGCAGCTCGGACAGGGTCAAGTCCTACGAGCAGTACTTC. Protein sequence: CASSSDRVKSYEQYF.

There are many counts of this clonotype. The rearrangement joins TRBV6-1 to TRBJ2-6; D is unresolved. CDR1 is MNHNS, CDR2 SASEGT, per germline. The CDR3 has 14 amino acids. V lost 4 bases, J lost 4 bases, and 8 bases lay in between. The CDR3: CASSAGPGANVLTF. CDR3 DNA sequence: TGTGCCAGCAGTGCAGGCCCCGGGGCCAACGTCCTGACTTTC.

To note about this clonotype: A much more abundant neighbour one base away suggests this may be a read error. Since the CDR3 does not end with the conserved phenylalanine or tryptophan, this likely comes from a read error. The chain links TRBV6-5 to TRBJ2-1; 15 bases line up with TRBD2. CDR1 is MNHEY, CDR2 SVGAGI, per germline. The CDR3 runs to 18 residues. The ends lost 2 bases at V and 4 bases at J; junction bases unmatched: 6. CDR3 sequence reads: CASSYGLAGGPEYNEQFL. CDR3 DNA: TGTGCCAGCAGTTACGGACTAGCGGGGGGGCCAGAGTACAATGAGCAGTTCTTA.

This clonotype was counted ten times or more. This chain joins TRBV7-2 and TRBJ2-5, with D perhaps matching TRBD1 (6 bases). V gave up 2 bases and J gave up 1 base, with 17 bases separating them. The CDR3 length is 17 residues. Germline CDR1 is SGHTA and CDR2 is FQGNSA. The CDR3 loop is CASSLNGQGRRQETQYF. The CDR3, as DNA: TGTGCCAGCAGCTTAAATGGGCAGGGGCGACGCCAAGAGACCCAGTACTTC.

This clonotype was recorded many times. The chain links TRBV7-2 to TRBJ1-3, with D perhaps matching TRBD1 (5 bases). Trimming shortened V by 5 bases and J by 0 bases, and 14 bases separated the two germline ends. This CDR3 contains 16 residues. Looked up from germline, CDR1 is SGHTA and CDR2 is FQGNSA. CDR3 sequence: CASSEGPSYSGNTIYF. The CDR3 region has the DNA TGTGCCAGCAGCGAGGGACCGTCGTACTCTGGAAACACCATATATTTT.

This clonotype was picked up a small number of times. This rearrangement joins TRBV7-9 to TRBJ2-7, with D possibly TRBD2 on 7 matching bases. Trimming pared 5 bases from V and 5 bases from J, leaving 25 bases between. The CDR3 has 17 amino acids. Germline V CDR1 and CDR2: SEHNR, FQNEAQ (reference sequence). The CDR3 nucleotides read TGTGCCAGCAGCCCTCTGTTATCGAGGGGGGGCCCCGACGAGCAGTACTTC. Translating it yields CASSPLLSRGGPDEQYF.